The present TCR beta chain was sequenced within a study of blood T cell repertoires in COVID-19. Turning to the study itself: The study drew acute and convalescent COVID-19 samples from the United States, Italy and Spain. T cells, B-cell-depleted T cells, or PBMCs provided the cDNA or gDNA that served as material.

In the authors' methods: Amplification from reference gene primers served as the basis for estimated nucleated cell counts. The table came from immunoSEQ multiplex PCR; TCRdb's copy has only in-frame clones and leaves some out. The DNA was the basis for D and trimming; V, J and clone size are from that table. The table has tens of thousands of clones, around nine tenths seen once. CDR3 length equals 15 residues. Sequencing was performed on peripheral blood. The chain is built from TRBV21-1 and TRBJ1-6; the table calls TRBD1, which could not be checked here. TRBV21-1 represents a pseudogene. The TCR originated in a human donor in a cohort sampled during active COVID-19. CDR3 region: CASRKEGRGNSPLHF. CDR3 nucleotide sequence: TGTGCCAGCAGGAAAGAGGGCAGGGGTAATTCACCCCTCCACTTT.